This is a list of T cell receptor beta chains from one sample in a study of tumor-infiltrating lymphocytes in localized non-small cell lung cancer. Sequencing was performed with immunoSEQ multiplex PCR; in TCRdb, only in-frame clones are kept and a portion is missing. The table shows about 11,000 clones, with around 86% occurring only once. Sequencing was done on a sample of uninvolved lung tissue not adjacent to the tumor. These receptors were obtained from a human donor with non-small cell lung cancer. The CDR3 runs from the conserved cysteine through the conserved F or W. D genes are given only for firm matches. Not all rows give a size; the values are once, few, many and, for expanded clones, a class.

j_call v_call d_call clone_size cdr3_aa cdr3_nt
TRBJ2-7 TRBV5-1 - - CASSLTGTGNEQYF TGCGCCAGCAGCTTGACCGGGACGGGGAACGAGCAGTACTTC
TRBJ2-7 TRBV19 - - CASSPGYEQYF TGTGCCAGTAGTCCGGGCTACGAGCAGTACTTC
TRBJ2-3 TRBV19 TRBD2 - CASSILSGVTDTQYF TGTGCCAGTAGTATACTTAGCGGGGTCACAGATACGCAGTATTTT
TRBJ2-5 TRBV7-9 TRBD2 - CASSGLAGGLGTQYF TGTGCCAGCAGTGGACTAGCGGGGGGTCTTGGGACCCAGTACTTC
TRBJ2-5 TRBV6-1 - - CASSVVGWGTYQETQYF TGTGCCAGCAGTGTTGTTGGTTGGGGCACGTACCAAGAGACCCAGTACTTC
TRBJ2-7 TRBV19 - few CASSPTGVEQYF TGTGCCAGTAGCCCTACAGGCGTAGAGCAGTACTTC
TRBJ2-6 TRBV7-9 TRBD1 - CAGRDSLKANVLTF TGTGCCGGCAGGGACAGTCTAAAGGCCAACGTCCTGACTTTC
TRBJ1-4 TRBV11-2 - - CASSSGTGNEKLFF TGTGCCAGCAGCTCCGGGACGGGAAATGAAAAACTGTTTTTT
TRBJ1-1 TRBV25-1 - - CASSELTPRVGTEAFF TGTGCCAGCAGTGAATTGACCCCCAGGGTAGGCACTGAAGCTTTCTTT
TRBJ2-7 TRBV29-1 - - CSVGQSGYEQYF TGCAGCGTTGGCCAGTCGGGCTACGAGCAGTACTTC
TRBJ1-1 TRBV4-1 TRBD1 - CASSQPTGGRTEAFF TGCGCCAGCAGCCAACCCACAGGGGGAAGAACTGAAGCTTTCTTT
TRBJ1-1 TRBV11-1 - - CASSSWDTEAFF TGTGCCAGCAGCTCTTGGGACACTGAAGCTTTCTTT
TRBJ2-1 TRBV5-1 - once CASSLLIQRNNEQFF TGCGCCAGCAGCTTGCTCATACAGCGGAACAATGAGCAGTTCTTC
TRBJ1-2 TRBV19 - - CASSIARGVGYTF TGTGCCAGTAGTATAGCCCGAGGGGTTGGCTACACCTTC
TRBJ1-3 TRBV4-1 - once CASGPGGTLSGNTIYF TGCGCCAGCGGTCCGGGAGGCACTCTCTCTGGAAACACCATATATTTT
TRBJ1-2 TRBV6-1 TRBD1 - CASSEGTGVGYTF TGTGCCAGCAGTGAGGGGACAGGGGTTGGCTACACCTTC
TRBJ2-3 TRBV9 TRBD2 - CASSVALSSGAWGDTQYF TGTGCCAGCAGCGTAGCTTTGTCTAGCGGGGCTTGGGGAGATACGCAGTATTTT
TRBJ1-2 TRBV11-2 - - CASSSVTYGYTF TGTGCCAGCAGCTCCGTTACCTATGGCTACACCTTC
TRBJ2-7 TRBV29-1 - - CSVGVGGLSYEQYF TGCAGCGTTGGAGTCGGCGGGCTCTCCTACGAGCAGTACTTC
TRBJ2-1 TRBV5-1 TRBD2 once CASSPGTSGVNEQFF TGCGCCAGCAGCCCCGGGACTAGCGGGGTCAATGAGCAGTTCTTC
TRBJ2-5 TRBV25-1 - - CASSEQGWETQYF TGTGCCAGCAGTGAGCAGGGTTGGGAGACCCAGTACTTC
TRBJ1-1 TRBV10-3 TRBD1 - CAIWTGVGMNTEAFF TGTGCCATCTGGACAGGTGTCGGGATGAACACTGAAGCTTTCTTT
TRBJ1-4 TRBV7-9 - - CASSLGLGVPEKLFF TGTGCCAGCAGCTTAGGGTTGGGGGTCCCAGAAAAACTGTTTTTT
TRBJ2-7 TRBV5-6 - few CASSLGGDSYEQYF TGTGCCAGCAGCTTGGGAGGGGACTCCTACGAGCAGTACTTC
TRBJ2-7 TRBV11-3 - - CASSISGNPGLEQYF TGTGCCAGCAGCATTTCCGGGAACCCGGGCCTCGAGCAGTACTTC
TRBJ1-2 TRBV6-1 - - CASSAASADF TGTGCCAGCAGTGCGGCCTCGGCGGACTTC
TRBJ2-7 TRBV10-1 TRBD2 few CASTLGGSSTYEQYF TGCGCCAGCACCCTGGGAGGGAGTTCCACCTACGAGCAGTACTTC
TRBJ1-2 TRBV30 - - CAWSLDRYGYTF TGTGCCTGGAGTTTAGATCGCTATGGCTACACCTTC
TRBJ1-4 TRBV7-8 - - CASSLAGGGEKLFF TGTGCCAGCAGCTTAGCGGGGGGCGGTGAAAAACTGTTTTTT
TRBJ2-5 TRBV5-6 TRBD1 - CASSLTGVGETQYF TGTGCCAGCAGCTTGACAGGGGTTGGAGAGACCCAGTACTTC
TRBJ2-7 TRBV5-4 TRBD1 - CASSHGTGGVEQYF TGTGCCAGCAGCCACGGGACAGGGGGAGTCGAGCAGTACTTC
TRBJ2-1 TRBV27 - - CASSNVAGARGEQFF TGTGCCAGCAGCAATGTGGCGGGGGCCCGGGGGGAGCAGTTCTTC
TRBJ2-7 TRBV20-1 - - CSALHYYEQYF TGCAGTGCCCTACACTACTACGAGCAGTACTTC
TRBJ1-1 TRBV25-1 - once CASSESRGEAFF TGTGCCAGCAGTGAATCTCGAGGGGAAGCTTTCTTT
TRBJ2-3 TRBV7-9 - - CASSLGRGFDTQYF TGTGCCAGCAGCTTAGGAAGAGGGTTTGATACGCAGTATTTT
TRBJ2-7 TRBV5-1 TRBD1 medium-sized CASSFGTGTYEQYF TGCGCCAGCAGCTTCGGGACAGGTACCTACGAGCAGTACTTC
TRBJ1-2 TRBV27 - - CASSRDSGRFGYTF TGTGCCAGCAGTAGAGACAGCGGGCGGTTTGGCTACACCTTC